This T cell receptor beta chain was found in a study of radiotherapy plus CTLA-4 blockade in lung cancer. Study-wide background: Of the patients, about 18% showed objective responses and under 40% attained disease control. Study outcomes and limitations: TCR clones originating in tumors grew in number in blood after radiotherapy plus ipilimumab. The best predictor of response was reported to be early blood T cell clone dynamics, with interferon-beta.

On this clone: The antigen is unknown.

Chemo-refractory metastatic non-small-cell lung cancer patients underwent focal radiation alongside CTLA-4 blockade with ipilimumab. The CDR3 loop spans 15 amino acids. The ends were cut back, 4 bases at V and 3 bases at J, with 16 bases in the middle. Germline V gene lookup returns CDR1 SGDLS and CDR2 YYNGEE. TCRdb's table, derived via immunoSEQ multiplex PCR, lists solely in-frame clones and lacks some. Here the sample spans over 80,000 clones, approximately 86% being singletons. The gene calls are TRBV9 and TRBJ1-1; no reliable D call. Material: peripheral blood, obtained from a patient treated with radiotherapy plus ipilimumab. The TCR sequence derives from a human donor with non-small cell lung cancer that progressed on radiotherapy plus ipilimumab. The CDR3 nucleotides are TGTGCCAGCAGCCACTTACAGCCTAAGGACACTGAAGCTTTCTTT. Amino acids: CASSHLQPKDTEAFF.